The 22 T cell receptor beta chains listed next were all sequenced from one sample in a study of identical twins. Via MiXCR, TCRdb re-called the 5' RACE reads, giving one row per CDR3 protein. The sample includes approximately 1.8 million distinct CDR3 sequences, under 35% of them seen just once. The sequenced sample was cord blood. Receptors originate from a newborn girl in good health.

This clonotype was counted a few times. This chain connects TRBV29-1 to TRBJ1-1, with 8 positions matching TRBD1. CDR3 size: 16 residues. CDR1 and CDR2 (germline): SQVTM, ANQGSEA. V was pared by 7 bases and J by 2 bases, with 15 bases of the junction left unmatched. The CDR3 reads CSATTYRTGINTEAFF. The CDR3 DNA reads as TGCAGCGCTACCACTTATCGGACAGGGATAAACACTGAAGCTTTCTTT.

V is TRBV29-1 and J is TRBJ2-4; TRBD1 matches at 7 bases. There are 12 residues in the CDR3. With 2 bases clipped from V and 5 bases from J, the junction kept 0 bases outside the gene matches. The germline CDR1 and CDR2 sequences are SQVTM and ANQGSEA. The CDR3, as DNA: TGCAGCGTTGAACAGGGGGAAAACATTCAGTACTTC. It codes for CSVEQGENIQYF.

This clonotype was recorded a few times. CDR3 amino acids: CSAPSGTRTDTQYF. The DNA of the CDR3 is TGCAGTGCTCCAAGCGGGACCCGCACAGATACGCAGTATTTT. V is TRBV20-1 and J is TRBJ2-3, with 7 nucleotides matching TRBD2. Germline V gene lookup returns CDR1 DFQATT and CDR2 SNEGSKA (reference sequence). Trimming cost V 5 bases and J 1 base; bases outside gene matches: 6. The CDR3 length is 14 residues.

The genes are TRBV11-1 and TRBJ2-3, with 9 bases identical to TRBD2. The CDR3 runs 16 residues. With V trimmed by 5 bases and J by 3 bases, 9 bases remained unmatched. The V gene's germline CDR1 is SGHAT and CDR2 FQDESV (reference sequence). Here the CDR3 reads CASSTRLAAGTDTQYF. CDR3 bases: TGTGCCAGCAGCACTAGACTAGCGGCGGGAACAGATACGCAGTATTTT.

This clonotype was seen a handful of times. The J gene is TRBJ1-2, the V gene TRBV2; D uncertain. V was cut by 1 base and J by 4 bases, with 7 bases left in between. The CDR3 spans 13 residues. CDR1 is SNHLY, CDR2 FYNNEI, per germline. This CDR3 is CASSEGKVYGYTF. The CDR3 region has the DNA TGTGCCAGCAGTGAAGGTAAAGTCTATGGCTACACCTTC.

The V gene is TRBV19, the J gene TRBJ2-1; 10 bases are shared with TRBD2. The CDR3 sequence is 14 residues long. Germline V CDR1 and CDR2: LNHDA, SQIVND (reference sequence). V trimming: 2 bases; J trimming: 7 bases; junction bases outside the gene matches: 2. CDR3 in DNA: TGTGCCAGTAGTATACTAGCGGGAGTAAATGAGCAGTTCTTC. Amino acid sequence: CASSILAGVNEQFF.

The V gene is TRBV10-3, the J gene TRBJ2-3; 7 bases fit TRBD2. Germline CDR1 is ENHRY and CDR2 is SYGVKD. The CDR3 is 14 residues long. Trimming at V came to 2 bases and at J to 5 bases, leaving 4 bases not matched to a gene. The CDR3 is CAISEGREIDTQYF. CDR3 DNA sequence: TGTGCCATCAGTGAGGGGCGGGAGATAGATACGCAGTATTTT.

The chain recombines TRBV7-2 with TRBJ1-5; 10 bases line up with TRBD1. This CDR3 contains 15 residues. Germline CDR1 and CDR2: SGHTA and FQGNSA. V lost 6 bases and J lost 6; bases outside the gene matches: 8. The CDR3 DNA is TGTGCCAGCAGTTTTGACAGGGGGCAGAGTCAGCCCCAGCATTTT. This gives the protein CASSFDRGQSQPQHF.

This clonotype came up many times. In nucleotides, the CDR3 is TGCAGCGTTCCGCTCTTAGCGGGAGTGTCCTACAATGAGCAGTTCTTC. Residues: CSVPLLAGVSYNEQFF. The chain combines TRBV29-1 with TRBJ2-1; 9 bases match TRBD2. The CDR3 has 16 amino acids. V trimming: 5 bases; J trimming: 1 base; junction bases outside the gene matches: 9. Per germline, CDR1 SQVTM and CDR2 ANQGSEA.

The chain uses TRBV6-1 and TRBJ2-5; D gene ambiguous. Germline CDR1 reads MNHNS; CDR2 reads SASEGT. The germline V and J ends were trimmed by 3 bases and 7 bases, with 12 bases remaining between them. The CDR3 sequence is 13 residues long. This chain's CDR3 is CASSDSRAGTQYF. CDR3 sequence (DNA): TGTGCCAGCAGTGACAGTCGAGCAGGGACCCAGTACTTC.

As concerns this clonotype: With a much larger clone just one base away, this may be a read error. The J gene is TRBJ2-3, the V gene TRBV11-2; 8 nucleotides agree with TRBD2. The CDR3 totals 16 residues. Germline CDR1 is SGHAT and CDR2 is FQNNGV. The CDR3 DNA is TGTGCCAGCAGCTTGGGACTAGTAGGGAGCACAGATGCGCAGTATTTT. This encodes CASSLGLVGSTDAQYF.

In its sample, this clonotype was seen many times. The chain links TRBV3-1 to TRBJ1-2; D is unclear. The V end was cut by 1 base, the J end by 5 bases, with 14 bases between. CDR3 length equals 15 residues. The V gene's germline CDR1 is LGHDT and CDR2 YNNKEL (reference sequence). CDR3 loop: CASSQARTSVYGYTF. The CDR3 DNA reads TGTGCCAGCAGCCAAGCAAGGACGAGTGTTTATGGCTACACCTTC. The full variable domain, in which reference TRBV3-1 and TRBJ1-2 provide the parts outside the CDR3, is DTAVSQTPKYLVTQMGNDKSIKCEQNLGHDTMYWYKQDSKKFLKIMFSYNNKELIINETVPNRFSPKSPDKAHLNLHINSLELGDSAVYFCASSQARTSVYGYTFGSGTRLTVV.

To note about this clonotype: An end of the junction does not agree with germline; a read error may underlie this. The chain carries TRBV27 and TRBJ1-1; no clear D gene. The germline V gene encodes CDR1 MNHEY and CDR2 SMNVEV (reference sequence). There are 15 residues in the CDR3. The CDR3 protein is CVSSLTGGPATEAFF. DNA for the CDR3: TGTGTCAGCAGTTTGACTGGCGGTCCGGCCACTGAAGCTTTCTTT.

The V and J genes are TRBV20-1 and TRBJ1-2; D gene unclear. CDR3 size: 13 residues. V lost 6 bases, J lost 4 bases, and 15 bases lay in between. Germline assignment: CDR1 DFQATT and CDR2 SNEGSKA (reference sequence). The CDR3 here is CSALGPSSYGYTF. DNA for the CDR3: TGCAGTGCCCTTGGCCCGAGTTCCTATGGCTACACCTTC.

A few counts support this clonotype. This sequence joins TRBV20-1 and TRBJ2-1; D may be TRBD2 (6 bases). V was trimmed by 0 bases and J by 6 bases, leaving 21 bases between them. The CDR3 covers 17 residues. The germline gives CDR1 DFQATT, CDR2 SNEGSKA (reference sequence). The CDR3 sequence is CSAREWASERTFNEQFF. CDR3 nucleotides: TGCAGTGCTAGAGAATGGGCTAGCGAGAGAACCTTCAATGAGCAGTTCTTC.

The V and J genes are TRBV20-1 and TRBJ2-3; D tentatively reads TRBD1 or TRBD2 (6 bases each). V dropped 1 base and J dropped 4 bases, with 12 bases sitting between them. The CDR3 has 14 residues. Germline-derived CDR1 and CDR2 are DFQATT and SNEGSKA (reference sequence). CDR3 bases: TGCAGTGCTAGAGGGGGGGCCATTCCAGATACGCAGTATTTT. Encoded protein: CSARGGAIPDTQYF.

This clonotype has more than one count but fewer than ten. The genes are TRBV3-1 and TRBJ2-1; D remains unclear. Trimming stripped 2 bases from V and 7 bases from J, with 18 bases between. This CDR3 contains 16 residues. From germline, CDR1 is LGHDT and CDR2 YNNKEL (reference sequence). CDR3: CASSQLALSFINEQFF. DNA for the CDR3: TGTGCCAGCAGCCAATTAGCTCTTTCGTTTATAAATGAGCAGTTCTTC.

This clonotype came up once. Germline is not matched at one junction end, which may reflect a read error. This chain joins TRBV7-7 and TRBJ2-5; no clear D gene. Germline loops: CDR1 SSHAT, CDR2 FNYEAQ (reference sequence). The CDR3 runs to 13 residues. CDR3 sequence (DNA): TGTGCTAGCAGCTTTAGCCTCAACAATGAGCAGTACTTC. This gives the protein CASSFSLNNEQYF.

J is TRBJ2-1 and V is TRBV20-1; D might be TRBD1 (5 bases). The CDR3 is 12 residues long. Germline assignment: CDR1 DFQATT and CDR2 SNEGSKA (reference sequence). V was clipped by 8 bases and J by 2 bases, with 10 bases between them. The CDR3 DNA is TGCAGTCATTACAGGCCCTACAATGAGCAGTTCTTC. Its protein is CSHYRPYNEQFF.

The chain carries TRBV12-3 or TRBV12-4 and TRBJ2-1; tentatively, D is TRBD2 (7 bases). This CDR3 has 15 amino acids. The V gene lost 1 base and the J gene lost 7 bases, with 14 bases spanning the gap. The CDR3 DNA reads TGTGCCAGCAGTTTAGGGGGGGGGCGGGGAAATGAGCAGTTCTTC. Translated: CASSLGGGRGNEQFF.

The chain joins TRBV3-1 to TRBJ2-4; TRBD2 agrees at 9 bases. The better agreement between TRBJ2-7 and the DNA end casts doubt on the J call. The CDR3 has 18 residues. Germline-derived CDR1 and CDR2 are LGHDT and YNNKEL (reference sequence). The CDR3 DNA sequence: TGTGCCAGCAGCCAAGATCTCCCTATAGCGGGGGTATTATACGAGCAGTACTTC. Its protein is CASSQDLPIAGVLYEQYF.

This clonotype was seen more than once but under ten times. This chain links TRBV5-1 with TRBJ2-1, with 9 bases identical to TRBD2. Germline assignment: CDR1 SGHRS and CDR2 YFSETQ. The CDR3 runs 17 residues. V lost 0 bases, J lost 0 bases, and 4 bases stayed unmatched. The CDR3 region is CASSLDSGGISYNEQFF. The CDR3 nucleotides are TGCGCCAGCAGCTTGGATAGCGGGGGTATCTCCTACAATGAGCAGTTCTTC.